Sequencing of this TCR beta chain was carried out in a study of cytomegalovirus exposure and HLA in healthy donors. The PCR made use of 60 Vbeta and 13 Jbeta primers. Libraries were prepared by immunoSEQ multiplex PCR; TCRdb keeps only in-frame clonotypes and omits some of them. The table lists about 150,000 clones, roughly 81% of them singletons. CDR3 size: 14 residues. Losses at the gene ends were 4 bases for V and 1 base for J; bases not matched to a gene: 2. In germline, CDR1 is SGHKS, CDR2 YYEKEE (reference sequence). This clone has only one observation. The J gene is TRBJ1-1, the V gene TRBV5-5; 9 nucleotides agree with TRBD1. The sequenced sample was PBMCs. This TCR was sampled from a woman aged 18-29 years in good health and CMV-seronegative. The CDR3 sequence is CASSPGQGNTEAFF. CDR3 bases: TGTGCCAGCAGCCCGGGACAGGGGAACACTGAAGCTTTCTTT.